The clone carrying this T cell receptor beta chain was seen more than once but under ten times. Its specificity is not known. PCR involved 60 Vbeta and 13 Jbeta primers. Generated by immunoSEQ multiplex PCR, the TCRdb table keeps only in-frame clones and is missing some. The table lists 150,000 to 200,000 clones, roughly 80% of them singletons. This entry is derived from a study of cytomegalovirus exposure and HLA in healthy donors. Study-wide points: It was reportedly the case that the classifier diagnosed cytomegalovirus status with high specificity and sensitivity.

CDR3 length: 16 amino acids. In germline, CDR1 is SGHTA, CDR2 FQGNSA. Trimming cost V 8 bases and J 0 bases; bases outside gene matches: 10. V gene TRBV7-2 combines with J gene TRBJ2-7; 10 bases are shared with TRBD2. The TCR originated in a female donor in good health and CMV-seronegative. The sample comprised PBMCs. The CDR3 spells CASSQTGTSVSYEQYF. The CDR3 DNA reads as TGTGCCAGCTCACAGACCGGGACTAGCGTCTCCTACGAGCAGTACTTC.